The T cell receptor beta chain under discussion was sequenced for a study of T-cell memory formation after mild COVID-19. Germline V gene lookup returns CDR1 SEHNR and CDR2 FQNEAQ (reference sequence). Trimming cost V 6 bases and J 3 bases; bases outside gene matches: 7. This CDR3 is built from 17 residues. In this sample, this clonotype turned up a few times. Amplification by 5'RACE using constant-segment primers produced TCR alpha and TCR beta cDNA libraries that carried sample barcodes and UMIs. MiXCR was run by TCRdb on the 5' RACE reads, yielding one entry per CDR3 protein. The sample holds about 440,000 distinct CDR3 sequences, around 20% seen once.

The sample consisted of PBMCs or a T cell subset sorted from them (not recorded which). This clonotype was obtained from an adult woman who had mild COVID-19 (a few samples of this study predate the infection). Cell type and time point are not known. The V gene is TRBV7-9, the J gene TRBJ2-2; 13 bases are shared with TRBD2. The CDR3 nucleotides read TGTGCCAGCAGACCCGGACTAGCGGGGGCGTACACCGGGGAGCTGTTTTTT. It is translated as CASRPGLAGAYTGELFF.